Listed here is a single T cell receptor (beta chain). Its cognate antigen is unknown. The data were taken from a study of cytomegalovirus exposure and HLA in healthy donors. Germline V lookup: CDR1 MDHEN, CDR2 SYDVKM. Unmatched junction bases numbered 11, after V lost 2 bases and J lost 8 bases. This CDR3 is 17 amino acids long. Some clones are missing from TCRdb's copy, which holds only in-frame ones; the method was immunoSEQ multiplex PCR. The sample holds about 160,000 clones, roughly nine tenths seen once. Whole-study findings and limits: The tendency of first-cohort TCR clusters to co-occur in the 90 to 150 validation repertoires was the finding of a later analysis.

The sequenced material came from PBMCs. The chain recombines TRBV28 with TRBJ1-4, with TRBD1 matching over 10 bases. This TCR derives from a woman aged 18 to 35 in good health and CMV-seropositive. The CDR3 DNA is TGTGCCAGCAGTTTACTCGGGACAGGGGTGAGAGGGGAAAAACTGTTTTTT. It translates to CASSLLGTGVRGEKLFF.